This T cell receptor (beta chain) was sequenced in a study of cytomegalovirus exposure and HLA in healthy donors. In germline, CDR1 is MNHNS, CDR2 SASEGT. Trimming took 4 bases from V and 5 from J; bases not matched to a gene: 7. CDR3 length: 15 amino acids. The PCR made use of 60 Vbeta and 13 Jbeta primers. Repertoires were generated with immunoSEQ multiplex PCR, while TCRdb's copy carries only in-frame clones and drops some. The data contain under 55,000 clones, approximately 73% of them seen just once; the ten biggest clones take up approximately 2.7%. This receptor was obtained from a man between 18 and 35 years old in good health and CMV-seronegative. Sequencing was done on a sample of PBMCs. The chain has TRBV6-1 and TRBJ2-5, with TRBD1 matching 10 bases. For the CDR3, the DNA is TGTGCCAGCAGTGCATGGACAGGGGGAGGGGAGACCCAGTACTTC. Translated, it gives CASSAWTGGGETQYF.